These 21 T cell receptor beta chains were all obtained from the same sample, sequenced in a study of CD8 T cells in ankylosing spondylitis. Study observations and caveats: Typical of ankylosing spondylitis blood, it appeared, was a TCR beta motif of eight highly homologous variants.

These TCRs are of unknown antigen specificity. MiXCR, run by TCRdb on the 5' RACE reads, gives a single entry per CDR3 protein. The table includes some 840,000 distinct CDR3 sequences, approximately 12% detected once. Material for sequencing was blood, either unsorted or a sorted T cell fraction (not recorded which). The receptor source for this set is a male donor with ankylosing spondylitis.

This clonotype has only a few counts. This sequence joins TRBV20-1 and TRBJ2-7, with 8 bases aligning to TRBD1. Germline V CDR1 and CDR2: DFQATT, SNEGSKA (reference sequence). V was pared by 0 bases and J by 5 bases, with 12 bases of the junction left unmatched. There are 16 residues in the CDR3. CDR3 DNA sequence: TGCAGTGCTAGAGATCTACGGACAGGGCCTATTGACGAGCAGTACTTC. Translation gives CSARDLRTGPIDEQYF.

This clonotype was detected only a few times. The chain couples TRBV12-3 or TRBV12-4 to TRBJ1-3, with D perhaps matching TRBD1 (5 bases). V gave up 7 bases and J gave up 2 bases, with 12 bases separating them. This CDR3 contains 14 residues. The CDR3 region is CASNPRGAGNTIYF. DNA for the CDR3: TGTGCCAGCAACCCGAGGGGAGCTGGAAACACCATATATTTT.

This clonotype was picked up a small number of times. This sequence joins TRBV20-1 and TRBJ2-3; 9 nucleotides match TRBD2. Germline V CDR1 and CDR2: DFQATT, SNEGSKA (reference sequence). V dropped 6 bases and J dropped 3; count of bases not matched to a gene: 10. The CDR3 has 15 residues. The chain's CDR3 is CSAPAGGRATDTQYF. CDR3 DNA: TGCAGTGCCCCAGCAGGCGGGAGGGCTACAGATACGCAGTATTTT.

The chain links TRBV6-5 to TRBJ2-4, with TRBD1 identical over 7 bases. Trimming removed 8 bases from V and 4 bases from J; junction bases left unmatched: 5. The CDR3 loop spans 13 amino acids. In germline, CDR1 is MNHEY, CDR2 SVGAGI. The CDR3 DNA reads as TGTGCCAGCGGAGACAGGGAGAAAAACATTCAGTACTTC. Translated: CASGDREKNIQYF.

This clonotype was observed a handful of times. The V gene is TRBV2, the J gene TRBJ2-1; D is unresolved. CDR3 length equals 14 residues. V was clipped by 7 bases and J by 4 bases, with 14 bases between them. Germline values: CDR1 SNHLY, CDR2 FYNNEI. The DNA for the CDR3 is TGTGCCAGCACGTCTTATCAACCTTACAATGAGCAGTTCTTC. Translating it yields CASTSYQPYNEQFF. Full variable domain (remainder filled in from reference TRBV2 and TRBJ2-1): EPEVTQTPSHQVTQMGQEVILRCVPISNHLYFYWYRQILGQKVEFLVSFYNNEISEKSEIFDDQFSVERPDGSNFTLKIRSTKLEDSAMYFCASTSYQPYNEQFFGPGTRLTVL.

The V call is TRBV3-1, the J call TRBJ1-5; TRBD1 agrees at 7 bases. The CDR3 extends over 15 amino acids. Unmatched junction bases numbered 8, after V lost 2 bases and J lost 7 bases. Germline V gene data show CDR1 as LGHDT and CDR2 as YNNKEL (reference sequence). CDR3 in DNA: TGTGCCAGCAGCCAAAACAGGGGCGAGGGGCAGCCCCAGCATTTT. This translates into CASSQNRGEGQPQHF.

This clonotype was counted many times. The chain carries TRBV18 and TRBJ2-7; TRBD1 is a possible D gene (5 bases). Trimming removed 3 bases at V and 3 bases at J, with 9 bases between. The V gene's germline CDR1 is KGHSH and CDR2 LQKENI. The CDR3 runs to 13 residues. DNA for the CDR3: TGTGCCAGCTCACCGGGGCAGATCTACGAGCAGTACTTC. Residues: CASSPGQIYEQYF.

The chain employs TRBV12-3 or TRBV12-4 and TRBJ2-1; 7 bases map to TRBD2. The CDR3 is 16 residues long. V shed 7 bases and J 10 bases; nucleotides not matched to a gene: 19. The DNA for the CDR3 is TGTGCCAGCACGGTCAGAACCACTAGCGCGTCGGCCGAGCAGTTCTTC. Translating it yields CASTVRTTSASAEQFF.

This clonotype was seen ten or more times. The chain links TRBV5-1 to TRBJ1-2; the D is unclear. Trimming removed 3 bases at V and 0 bases at J, with 6 bases between. The CDR3 totals 13 residues. Germline V gene data show CDR1 as SGHRS and CDR2 as YFSETQ. CDR3 protein: CASSSASNYGYTF. The CDR3 DNA reads as TGCGCCAGCAGCTCGGCATCTAACTATGGCTACACCTTC.

This clonotype has only a few counts. The chain joins TRBV20-1 to TRBJ2-3; 7 nucleotides line up with TRBD1. V was pared by 4 bases and J by 0 bases, with 7 bases of the junction left unmatched. From germline, CDR1 is DFQATT and CDR2 SNEGSKA (reference sequence). The CDR3 contains 15 residues. The CDR3 reads CSATDRILSTDTQYF. DNA of the CDR3: TGCAGTGCTACGGACAGGATTCTGAGCACAGATACGCAGTATTTT.

The V and J genes are TRBV20-1 and TRBJ2-5; D unclear. Germline assignment: CDR1 DFQATT and CDR2 SNEGSKA (reference sequence). The CDR3 length is 13 residues. Trimming cost V 1 base and J 4 bases, with 10 bases left between them. As DNA, the CDR3 is TGCAGTGCTAGAGGACACCCGGGAGAGACCCAGTACTTC. It specifies CSARGHPGETQYF.

There are a few counts of this clonotype. The chain carries TRBV12-3 or TRBV12-4 and TRBJ2-2; D is unclear. Trimming took off 10 bases at V and 1 base at J, with 10 bases between the two ends. The CDR3 runs 13 residues. CDR3 in DNA: TGTGCCACCGAGGAATGGAACACCGGGGAGCTGTTTTTT. Protein: CATEEWNTGELFF.

This clonotype was observed at least ten times. The gene calls are TRBV5-6 and TRBJ1-5, with D unclear. This CDR3 has 16 amino acids. Trimming took off 2 bases at V and 0 bases at J, with 12 bases between the two ends. Germline assignment: CDR1 SGHDT and CDR2 YYEEEE. Here the CDR3 DNA reads TGTGCCAGCAGCTTCCTCCTAGGAGGTAGCAATCAGCCCCAGCATTTT. It translates to CASSFLLGGSNQPQHF.

This clonotype was detected only a few times. The CDR3 sequence is CASPINRTGQLWGTDTQYF. The CDR3 coding sequence is TGTGCCAGTCCGATAAACAGGACGGGACAGCTTTGGGGCACAGATACGCAGTATTTT. The chain joins TRBV9 to TRBJ2-3, with 7 bases identical to TRBD1. Germline CDR1 SGDLS, CDR2 YYNGEE. The CDR3 covers 19 residues. V lost 8 bases to trimming and J lost 1 base; unmatched junction nucleotides: 22.

This clonotype was recorded at least ten times. The rearrangement joins TRBV6-1 to TRBJ1-2; TRBD1 matches 9 bases. Germline V gene lookup returns CDR1 MNHNS and CDR2 SASEGT. This CDR3 comprises 13 residues. V was pared by 5 bases and J by 4 bases, with 2 bases of the junction left unmatched. CDR3 amino acids: CASSTGGGYGYTF. CDR3 DNA sequence: TGTGCCAGCAGTACAGGGGGCGGCTATGGCTACACCTTC.

This clonotype was recorded a few times. The chain has TRBV20-1 and TRBJ2-7; 7 bases agree with TRBD2. This CDR3 contains 14 residues. Germline CDR1 and CDR2: DFQATT and SNEGSKA (reference sequence). The V and J ends lost 5 bases and 5 bases, in that order; junction bases with no gene match: 12. This CDR3 is CSAPRGGGYHEQYF. CDR3 nucleotide sequence: TGCAGTGCTCCCCGCGGGGGTGGTTACCACGAGCAGTACTTC.

This clonotype was counted a few times. The chain links TRBV5-1 to TRBJ2-1; TRBD2 matches 11 bases. The CDR3 has 17 amino acids. J was trimmed by 7 bases and V by 4 bases; bases with no gene match: 13. CDR1 and CDR2 (germline): SGHRS, YFSETQ. The CDR3 is CASSPGTSGLGGNEQFF. DNA of the CDR3: TGCGCCAGCAGCCCCGGGACTAGCGGCCTCGGAGGGAATGAGCAGTTCTTC.

This clonotype has more than one count but fewer than ten. The chain couples TRBV7-2 to TRBJ1-2, with a tentative D call TRBD1 (5 bases). In germline, CDR1 is SGHTA, CDR2 FQGNSA. V dropped 5 bases and J dropped 1 base, with 14 bases sitting between them. The CDR3 totals 15 residues. This CDR3 reads CASSPSGGINYGYTF. The CDR3 DNA is TGTGCCAGCAGCCCCAGCGGGGGAATTAACTATGGCTACACCTTC.

This clonotype turned up a few times. The chain links TRBV7-8 to TRBJ2-7; D may match TRBD1 or TRBD2 (5 bases each). The CDR3 totals 14 residues. Germline V gives CDR1 SGHVS, CDR2 FQNEAQ. V lost 5 bases and J 2 bases, leaving 13 bases between the germline ends. This chain's CDR3 is CASSPREGTYEQYF. The CDR3 DNA follows: TGTGCCAGCAGCCCTCGAGAGGGGACCTACGAGCAGTACTTC.

This clonotype was counted a few times. J is TRBJ2-7 and V is TRBV12-3 or TRBV12-4; 8 nucleotides match TRBD2. The CDR3 spans 14 residues. The J segment lost 3 bases and the V segment lost 3 bases, leaving 4 bases of the junction unmatched. CDR3 nucleotide sequence: TGTGCCAGCAGTTTCCGGGAGGGTAACTACGAGCAGTACTTC. It is translated as CASSFREGNYEQYF.

This chain connects TRBV20-1 to TRBJ1-1, with D perhaps matching TRBD1 (5 bases). The CDR3 spans 12 residues. Germline V gives CDR1 DFQATT, CDR2 SNEGSKA (reference sequence). V shed 6 bases and J shed 4 bases, with 12 bases lying between them. CDR3: CSALTDFTEAFF. CDR3 DNA: TGCAGTGCGTTGACAGATTTCACTGAAGCTTTCTTT.